This T cell receptor beta chain was captured in a study of T cell clonotyping in hematopoietic cell transplantation. Study overall: Cytoreduction preceded collection of pretransplant recipient samples. Study conclusions and caveats: After transplant, recipient diversity fell while pathologically expanded clonotypes grew through day 180. No sorting was done, leaving CD4 and CD8 contributions mixed. Higher Inverse Simpson Index values in graft donor and pretransplant recipient predicted broader posttransplant TCR diversity.

Time point indicated: recipient sample about 28 days before transplant, after cytoreduction. Trimming cost V 4 bases and J 3 bases, with 9 bases left between them. The CDR3 has 14 residues. Per the germline V gene, CDR1 is MNHGY and CDR2 is SVAAGI. Worth noting for this clone: Its target is unknown.

Some clones are missing from TCRdb's copy, which holds only in-frame ones; the method was immunoSEQ multiplex PCR. Among 45,000 or so clones listed, around 84% were seen once. This chain links TRBV6-9 with TRBJ2-2; no reliable D call. The sequence came from a man aged 55 to 70 with myelodysplastic syndrome. Some clones in this sample may be carry-over from other donors' samples. The specimen comprised peripheral blood mononuclear cells, sampled before stem cell transplant. The CDR3 sequence is CASSSIGDTGELFF. The DNA of the CDR3 is TGTGCCAGCAGTTCCATCGGCGACACCGGGGAGCTGTTTTTT.